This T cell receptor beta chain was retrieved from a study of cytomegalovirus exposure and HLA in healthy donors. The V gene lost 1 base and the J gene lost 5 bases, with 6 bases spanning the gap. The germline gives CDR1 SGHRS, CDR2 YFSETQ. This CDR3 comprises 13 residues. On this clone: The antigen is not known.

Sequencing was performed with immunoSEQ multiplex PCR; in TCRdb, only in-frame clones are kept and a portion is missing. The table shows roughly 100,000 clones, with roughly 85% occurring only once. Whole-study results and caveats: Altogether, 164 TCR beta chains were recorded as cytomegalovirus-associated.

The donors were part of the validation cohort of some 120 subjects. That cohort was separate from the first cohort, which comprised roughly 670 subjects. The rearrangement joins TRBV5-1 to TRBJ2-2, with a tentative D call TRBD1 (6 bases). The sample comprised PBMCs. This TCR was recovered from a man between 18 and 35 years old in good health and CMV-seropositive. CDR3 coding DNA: TGCGCCAGCAGCTTGACAGGGACCGGGGAGCTGTTTTTT. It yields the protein CASSLTGTGELFF.